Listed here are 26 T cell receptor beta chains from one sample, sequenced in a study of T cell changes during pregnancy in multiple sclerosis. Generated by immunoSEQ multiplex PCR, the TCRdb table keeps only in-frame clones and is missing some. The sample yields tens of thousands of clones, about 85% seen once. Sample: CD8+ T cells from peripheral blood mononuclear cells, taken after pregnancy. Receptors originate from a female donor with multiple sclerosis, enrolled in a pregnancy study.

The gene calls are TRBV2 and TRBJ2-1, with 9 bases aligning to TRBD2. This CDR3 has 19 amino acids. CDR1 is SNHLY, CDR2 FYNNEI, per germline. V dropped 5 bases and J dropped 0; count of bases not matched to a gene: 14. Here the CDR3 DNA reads TGTGCCAGCAGTACCAACAGCGGGGGGAGCCAATTCTCCTACAATGAGCAGTTCTTC. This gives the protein CASSTNSGGSQFSYNEQFF.

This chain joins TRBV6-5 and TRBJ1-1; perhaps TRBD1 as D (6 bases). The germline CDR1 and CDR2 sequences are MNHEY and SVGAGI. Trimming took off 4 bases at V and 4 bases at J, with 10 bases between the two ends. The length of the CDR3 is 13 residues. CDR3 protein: CASSWGGLTEAFF. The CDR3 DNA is TGTGCCAGCAGTTGGGGGGGGCTCACTGAAGCTTTCTTT.

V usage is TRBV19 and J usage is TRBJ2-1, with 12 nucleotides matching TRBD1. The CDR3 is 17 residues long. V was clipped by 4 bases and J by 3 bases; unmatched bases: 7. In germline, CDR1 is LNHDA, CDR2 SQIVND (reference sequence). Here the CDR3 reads CASSTGTGGENYNEQFF. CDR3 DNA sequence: TGTGCCAGTAGTACCGGGACAGGGGGCGAAAACTACAATGAGCAGTTCTTC.

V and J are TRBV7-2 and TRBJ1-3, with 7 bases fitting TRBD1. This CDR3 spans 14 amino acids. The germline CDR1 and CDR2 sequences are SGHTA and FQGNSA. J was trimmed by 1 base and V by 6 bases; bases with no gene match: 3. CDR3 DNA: TGTGCCAGCAGTCCAGGGGGTTCTGGAAACACCATATATTTT. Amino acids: CASSPGGSGNTIYF.

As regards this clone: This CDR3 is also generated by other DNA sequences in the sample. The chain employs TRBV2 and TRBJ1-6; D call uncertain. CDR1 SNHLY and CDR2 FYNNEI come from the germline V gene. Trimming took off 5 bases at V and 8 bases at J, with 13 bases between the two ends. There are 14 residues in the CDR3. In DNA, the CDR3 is TGTGCCAGCAGTCTCCGAAGTAGTTATTCACCCCTCCACTTT. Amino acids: CASSLRSSYSPLHF.

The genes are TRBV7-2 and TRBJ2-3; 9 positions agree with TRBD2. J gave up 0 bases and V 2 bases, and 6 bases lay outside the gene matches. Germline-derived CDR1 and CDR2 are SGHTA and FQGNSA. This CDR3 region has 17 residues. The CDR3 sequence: CASSLIAGEVSTDTQYF. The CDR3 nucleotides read TGTGCCAGCAGCTTAATAGCGGGGGAGGTTAGCACAGATACGCAGTATTTT. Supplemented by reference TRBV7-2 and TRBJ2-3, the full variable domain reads GAGVSQSPSNKVTEKGKDVELRCDPISGHTALYWYRQSLGQGLEFLIYFQGNSAPDKSGLPSDRFSAERTGGSVSTLTIQRTQQEDSAVYLCASSLIAGEVSTDTQYFGPGTRLTVL.

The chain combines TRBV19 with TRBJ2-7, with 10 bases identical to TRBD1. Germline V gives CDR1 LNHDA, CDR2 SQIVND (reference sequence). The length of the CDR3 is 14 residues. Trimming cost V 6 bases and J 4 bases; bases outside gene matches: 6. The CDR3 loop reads CASSDLDRGYEQYF. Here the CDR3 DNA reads TGTGCCAGTAGCGACCTGGACAGGGGGTACGAGCAGTACTTC.

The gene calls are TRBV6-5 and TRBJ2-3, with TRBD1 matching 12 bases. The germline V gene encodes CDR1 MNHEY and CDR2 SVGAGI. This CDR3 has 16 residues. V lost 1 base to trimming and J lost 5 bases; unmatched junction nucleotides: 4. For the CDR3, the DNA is TGTGCCAGCAGTTACTTCCGGGACAGGGGGCAAGATACGCAGTATTTT. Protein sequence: CASSYFRDRGQDTQYF.

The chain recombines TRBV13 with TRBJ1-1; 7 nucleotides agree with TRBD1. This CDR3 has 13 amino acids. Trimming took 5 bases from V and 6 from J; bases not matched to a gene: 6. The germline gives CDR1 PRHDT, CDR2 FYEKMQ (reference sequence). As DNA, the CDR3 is TGTGCCAGCAGCGCTCACAGGGGACCTGAAGCTTTCTTT. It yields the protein CASSAHRGPEAFF.

The CDR3 spells CASSQIVTGPLTGELFF. The CDR3 DNA follows: TGCGCCAGCAGCCAAATCGTCACAGGACCCCTCACCGGGGAGCTGTTTTTT. The V call is TRBV4-1, the J call TRBJ2-2; possibly TRBD1 for D (5 bases). Germline V lookup: CDR1 MGHRA, CDR2 YSYEKL. The V and J ends lost 2 bases and 4 bases respectively, with 17 bases between them. This CDR3 contains 17 residues.

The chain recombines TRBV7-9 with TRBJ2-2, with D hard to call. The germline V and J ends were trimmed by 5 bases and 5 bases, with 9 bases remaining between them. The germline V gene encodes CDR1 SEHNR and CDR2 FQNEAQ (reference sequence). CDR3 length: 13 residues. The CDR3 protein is CASSPQRTGELFF. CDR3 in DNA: TGTGCCAGCAGCCCCCAGAGGACCGGGGAGCTGTTTTTT.

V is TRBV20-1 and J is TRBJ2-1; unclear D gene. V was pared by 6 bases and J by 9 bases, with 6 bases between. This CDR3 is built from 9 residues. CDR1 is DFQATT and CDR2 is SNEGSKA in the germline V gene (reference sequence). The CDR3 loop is CSARPEQFF. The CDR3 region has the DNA TGCAGTGCGCGCCCTGAGCAGTTCTTC.

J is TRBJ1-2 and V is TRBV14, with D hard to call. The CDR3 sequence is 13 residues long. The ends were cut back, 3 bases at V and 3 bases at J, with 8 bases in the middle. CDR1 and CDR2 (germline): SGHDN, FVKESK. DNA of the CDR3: TGTGCCAGCAGCCAGGCCCAACACTATGGCTACACCTTC. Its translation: CASSQAQHYGYTF.

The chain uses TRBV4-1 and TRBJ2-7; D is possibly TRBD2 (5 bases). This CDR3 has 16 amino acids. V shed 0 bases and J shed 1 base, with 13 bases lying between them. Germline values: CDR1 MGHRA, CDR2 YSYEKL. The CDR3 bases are TGCGCCAGCAGCCAAGATGAGGGCTCGGGGTCCTACGAGCAGTACTTC. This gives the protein CASSQDEGSGSYEQYF.

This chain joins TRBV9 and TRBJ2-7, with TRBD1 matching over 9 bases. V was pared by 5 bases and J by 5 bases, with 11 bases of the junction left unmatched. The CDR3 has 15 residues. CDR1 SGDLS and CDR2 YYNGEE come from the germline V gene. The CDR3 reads CASSPHRDRAHEQYF. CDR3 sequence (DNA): TGTGCCAGCAGTCCGCATCGGGACAGGGCCCACGAGCAGTACTTC.

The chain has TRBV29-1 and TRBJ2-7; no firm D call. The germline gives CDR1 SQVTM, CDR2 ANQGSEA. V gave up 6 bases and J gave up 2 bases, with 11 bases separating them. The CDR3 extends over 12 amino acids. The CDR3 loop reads CSVQLPPYEQYF. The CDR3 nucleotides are TGCAGCGTCCAGTTACCGCCCTACGAGCAGTACTTC.

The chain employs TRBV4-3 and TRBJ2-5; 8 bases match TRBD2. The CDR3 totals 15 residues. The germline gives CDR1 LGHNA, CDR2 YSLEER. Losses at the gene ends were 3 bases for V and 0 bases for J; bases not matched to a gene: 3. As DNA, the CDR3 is TGCGCCAGCAGCCAGCTGCGGGGGGACCAAGAGACCCAGTACTTC. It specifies CASSQLRGDQETQYF.

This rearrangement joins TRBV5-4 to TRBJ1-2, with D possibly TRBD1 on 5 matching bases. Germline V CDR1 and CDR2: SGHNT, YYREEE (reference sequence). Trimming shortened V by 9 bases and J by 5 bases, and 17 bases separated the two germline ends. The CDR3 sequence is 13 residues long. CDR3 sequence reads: CAIPSTGFYGYTF. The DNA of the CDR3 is TGTGCCATCCCATCAACAGGATTTTATGGCTACACCTTC.

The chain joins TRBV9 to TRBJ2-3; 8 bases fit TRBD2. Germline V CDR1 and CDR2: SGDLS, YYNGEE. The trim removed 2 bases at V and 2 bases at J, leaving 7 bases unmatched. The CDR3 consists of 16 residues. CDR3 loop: CASSVLAGGLTDTQYF. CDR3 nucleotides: TGTGCCAGCAGCGTTCTTGCGGGGGGTCTCACAGATACGCAGTATTTT.

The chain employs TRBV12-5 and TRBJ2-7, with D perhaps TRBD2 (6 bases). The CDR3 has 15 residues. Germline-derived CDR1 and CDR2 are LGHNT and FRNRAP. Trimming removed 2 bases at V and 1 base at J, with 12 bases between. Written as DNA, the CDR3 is TGTGCTAGTGGTTTGTTCTGGGGAGGTTCCTACGAGCAGTACTTC. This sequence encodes CASGLFWGGSYEQYF. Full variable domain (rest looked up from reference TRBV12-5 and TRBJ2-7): DARVTQTPRHKVTEMGQEVTMRCQPILGHNTVFWYRQTMMQGLELLAYFRNRAPLDDSGMPKDRFSAEMPDATLATLKIQPSEPRDSAVYFCASGLFWGGSYEQYFGPGTRLTVT.

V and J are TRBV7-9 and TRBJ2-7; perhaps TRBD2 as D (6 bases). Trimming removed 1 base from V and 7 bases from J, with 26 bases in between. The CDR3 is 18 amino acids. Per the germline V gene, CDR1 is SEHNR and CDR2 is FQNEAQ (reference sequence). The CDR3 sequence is CASSLGVLRGKYSGEQYF. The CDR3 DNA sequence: TGTGCCAGCAGCTTAGGCGTCCTACGGGGGAAATATTCAGGGGAGCAGTACTTC.

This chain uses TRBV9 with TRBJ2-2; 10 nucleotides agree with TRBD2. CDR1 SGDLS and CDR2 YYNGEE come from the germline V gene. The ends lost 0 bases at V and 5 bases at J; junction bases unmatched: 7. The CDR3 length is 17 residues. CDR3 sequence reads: CASSVGASGGDTGELFF. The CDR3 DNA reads TGTGCCAGCAGCGTAGGGGCTAGCGGGGGTGATACCGGGGAGCTGTTTTTT.

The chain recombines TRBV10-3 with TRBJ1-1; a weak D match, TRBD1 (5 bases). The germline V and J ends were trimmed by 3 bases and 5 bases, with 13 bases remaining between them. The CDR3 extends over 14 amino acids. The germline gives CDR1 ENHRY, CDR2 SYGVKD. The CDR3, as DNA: TGTGCCATCAGTGATAGGGGAGGGAGGACTGAAGCTTTCTTT. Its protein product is CAISDRGGRTEAFF.

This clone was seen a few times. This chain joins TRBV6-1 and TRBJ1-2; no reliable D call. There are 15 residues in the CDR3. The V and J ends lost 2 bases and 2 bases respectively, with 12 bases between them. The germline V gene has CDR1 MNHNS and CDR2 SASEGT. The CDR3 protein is CASSEQGLLNYGYTF. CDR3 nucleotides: TGTGCCAGCAGTGAACAAGGACTTCTCAACTATGGCTACACCTTC.

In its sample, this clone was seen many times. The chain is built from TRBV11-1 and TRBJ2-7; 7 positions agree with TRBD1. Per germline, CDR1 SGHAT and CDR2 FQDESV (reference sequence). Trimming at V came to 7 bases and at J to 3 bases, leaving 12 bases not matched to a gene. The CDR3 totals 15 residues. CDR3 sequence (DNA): TGTGCCAGCACCGTTAGAAGGGGGCCCCGCTACGAGCAGTACTTC. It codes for CASTVRRGPRYEQYF.

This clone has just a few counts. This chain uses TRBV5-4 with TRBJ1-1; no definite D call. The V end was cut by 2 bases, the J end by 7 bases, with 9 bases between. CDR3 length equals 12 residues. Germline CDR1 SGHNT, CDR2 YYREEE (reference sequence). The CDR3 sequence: CASSLWRNEAFF. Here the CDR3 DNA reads TGTGCCAGCAGCTTATGGCGGAATGAAGCTTTCTTT.